Each of the 5 T cell receptor beta chains below was sequenced from the same sample in a study of blood T cells in healthy people across ages. Alongside a J-beta primer mix, a sample-barcoded 5' primer served in a second PCR lasting 7 to 11 cycles. Each CDR3 protein is one row after TCRdb ran MiXCR on the 5' RACE reads. The sample contains 700,000 to 950,000 distinct CDR3 sequences, more than 45% of which appear only once. Sequencing was carried out using blood. The receptor source for this set is a man under 40 in good health.

With respect to this clonotype: Mismatch with germline at one junction end may stem from a read error. This chain links TRBV7-9 with TRBJ2-1; unclear D gene. The CDR3 has 14 residues. In germline, CDR1 is SEHNR, CDR2 FQNEAQ (reference sequence). The CDR3 loop is CASSVAGFSYEQFF. In DNA, the CDR3 is TGTGCCAGCAGCGTAGCCGGGTTCTCCTACGAGCAGTTCTTC.

This clonotype was seen a few times. The gene calls are TRBV29-1 and TRBJ2-7, with D possibly being TRBD1 (6 bases). The germline V gene encodes CDR1 SQVTM and CDR2 ANQGSEA. This CDR3 spans 12 amino acids. Trimming pared 7 bases from V and 1 base from J, leaving 11 bases between. The CDR3 protein is CSAGTYSYEQYF. For the CDR3, the DNA is TGCAGCGCCGGGACATATTCCTACGAGCAGTACTTC.

The chain uses TRBV3-1 and TRBJ2-3; TRBD2 matches 9 bases. V gave up 1 base and J gave up 6 bases; unmatched junction bases: 8. The germline CDR1 and CDR2 sequences are LGHDT and YNNKEL (reference sequence). CDR3 length equals 16 residues. CDR3 nucleotide sequence: TGTGCCAGCAGCCAAGGGACTAGCGAATGGCTGGATACGCAGTATTTT. This sequence encodes CASSQGTSEWLDTQYF.

This clonotype was recorded a few times. The gene calls are TRBV9 and TRBJ2-1, with D perhaps matching TRBD1 or TRBD2 (6 bases each). Looked up from germline, CDR1 is SGDLS and CDR2 is YYNGEE. The V end lost 6 bases, the J end lost 5 bases, and 12 bases lay between the germline ends. The CDR3 length is 13 residues. The CDR3 here is CASKTGDNNEQFF. The CDR3 coding sequence is TGTGCCAGCAAAACGGGGGACAACAATGAGCAGTTCTTC. Full variable domain (outside the CDR3, taken from reference TRBV9 and TRBJ2-1): DSGVTQTPKHLITATGQRVTLRCSPRSGDLSVYWYQQSLDQGLQFLIQYYNGEERAKGNILERFSAQQFPDLHSELNLSSLELGDSALYFCASKTGDNNEQFFGPGTRLTVL.

V usage is TRBV18 and J usage is TRBJ1-2; the D gene is possibly TRBD1 (5 bases). Trimming pared 2 bases from V and 0 bases from J, leaving 13 bases between. CDR1 is KGHSH and CDR2 is LQKENI in the germline V gene. This CDR3 region has 16 residues. The CDR3 spells CASSPTDSLANYGYTF. CDR3 nucleotide sequence: TGTGCCAGCTCACCAACCGACAGCTTAGCTAACTATGGCTACACCTTC.